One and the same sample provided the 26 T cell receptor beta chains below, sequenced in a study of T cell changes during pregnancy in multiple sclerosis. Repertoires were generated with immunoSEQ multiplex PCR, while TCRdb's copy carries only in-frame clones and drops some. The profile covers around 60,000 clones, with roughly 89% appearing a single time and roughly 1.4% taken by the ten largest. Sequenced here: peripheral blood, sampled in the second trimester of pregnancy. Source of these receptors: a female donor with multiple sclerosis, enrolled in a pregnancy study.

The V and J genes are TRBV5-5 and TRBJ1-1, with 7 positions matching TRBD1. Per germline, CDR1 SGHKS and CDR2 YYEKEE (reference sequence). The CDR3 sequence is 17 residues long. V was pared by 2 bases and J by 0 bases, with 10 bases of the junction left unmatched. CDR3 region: CASSFGPQGKLNTEAFF. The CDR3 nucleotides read TGTGCCAGCAGCTTTGGGCCACAGGGGAAGTTGAACACTGAAGCTTTCTTT.

In nucleotides, the CDR3 is TGTGCCAGCAGCCTAGACAGGGCCGCTGAAGCTTTCTTT. Translated: CASSLDRAAEAFF. The chain couples TRBV5-4 to TRBJ1-1; 7 nucleotides agree with TRBD1. Germline assignment: CDR1 SGHNT and CDR2 YYREEE (reference sequence). The CDR3 has 13 amino acids. The V gene end was trimmed by 4 bases and the J gene end by 6 bases; junction bases not matched to a gene: 6.

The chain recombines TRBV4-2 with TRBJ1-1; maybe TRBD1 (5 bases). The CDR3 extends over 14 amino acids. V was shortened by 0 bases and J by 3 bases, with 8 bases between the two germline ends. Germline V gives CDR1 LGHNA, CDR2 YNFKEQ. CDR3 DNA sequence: TGTGCCAGCAGCCAAGATCTAGGGGACACTGAAGCTTTCTTT. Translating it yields CASSQDLGDTEAFF.

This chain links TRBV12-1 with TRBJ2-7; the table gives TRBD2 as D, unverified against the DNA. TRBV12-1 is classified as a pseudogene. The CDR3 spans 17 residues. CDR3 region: CASSLLTTSGSPYEQYF. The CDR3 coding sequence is TGTGCCAGCAGCTTACTAACGACTAGCGGGAGTCCCTACGAGCAGTACTTC.

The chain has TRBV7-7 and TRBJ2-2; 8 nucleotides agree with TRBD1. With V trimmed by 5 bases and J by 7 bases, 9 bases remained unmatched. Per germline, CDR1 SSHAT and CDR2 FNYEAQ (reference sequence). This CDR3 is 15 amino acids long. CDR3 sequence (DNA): TGTGCCAGCAGCCTACGGACAGGGTCTGACGGGGAGCTGTTTTTT. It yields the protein CASSLRTGSDGELFF.

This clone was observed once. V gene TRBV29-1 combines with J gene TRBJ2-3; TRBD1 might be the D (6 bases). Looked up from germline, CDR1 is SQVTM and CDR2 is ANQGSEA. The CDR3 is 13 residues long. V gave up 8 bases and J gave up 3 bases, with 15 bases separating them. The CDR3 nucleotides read TGCAGCCTTACTCGGCAGGGGACAGATACGCAGTATTTT. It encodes CSLTRQGTDTQYF.

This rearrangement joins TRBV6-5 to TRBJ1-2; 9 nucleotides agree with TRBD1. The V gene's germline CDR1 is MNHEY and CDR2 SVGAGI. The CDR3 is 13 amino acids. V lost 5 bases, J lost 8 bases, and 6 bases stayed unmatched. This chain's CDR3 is CASSADRGEGYTF. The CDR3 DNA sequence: TGTGCCAGCAGTGCCGACAGGGGGGAGGGCTACACCTTC.

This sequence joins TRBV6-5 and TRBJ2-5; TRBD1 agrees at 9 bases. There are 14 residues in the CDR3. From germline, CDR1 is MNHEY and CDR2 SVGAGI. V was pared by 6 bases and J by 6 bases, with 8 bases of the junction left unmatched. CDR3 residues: CASSPTGGAQTQYF. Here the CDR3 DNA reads TGTGCCAGCAGCCCAACAGGGGGCGCGCAGACCCAGTACTTC.

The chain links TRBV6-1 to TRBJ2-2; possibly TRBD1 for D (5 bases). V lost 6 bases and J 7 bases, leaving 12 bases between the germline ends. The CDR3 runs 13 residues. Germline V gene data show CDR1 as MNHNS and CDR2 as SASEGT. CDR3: CASRLQDSGELFF. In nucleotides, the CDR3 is TGTGCCAGCAGACTACAGGATAGCGGGGAGCTGTTTTTT.

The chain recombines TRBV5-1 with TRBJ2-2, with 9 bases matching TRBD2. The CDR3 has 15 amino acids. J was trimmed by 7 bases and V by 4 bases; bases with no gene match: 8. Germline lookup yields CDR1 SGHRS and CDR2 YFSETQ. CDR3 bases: TGCGCCAGCAGCGGCGGGGGGGGCAATATCGGGGAGCTGTTTTTT. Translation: CASSGGGGNIGELFF.

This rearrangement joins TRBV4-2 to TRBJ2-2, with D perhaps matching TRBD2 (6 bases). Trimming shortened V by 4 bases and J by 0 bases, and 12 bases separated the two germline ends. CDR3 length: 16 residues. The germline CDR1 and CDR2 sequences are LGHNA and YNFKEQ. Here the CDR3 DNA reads TGTGCCAGCAGCCGATGGGACTCTTCGAACACCGGGGAGCTGTTTTTT. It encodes CASSRWDSSNTGELFF.

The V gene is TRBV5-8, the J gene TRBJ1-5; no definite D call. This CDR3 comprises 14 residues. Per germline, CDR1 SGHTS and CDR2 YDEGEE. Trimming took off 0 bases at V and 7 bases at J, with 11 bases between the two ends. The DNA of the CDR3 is TGTGCCAGCAGCTTGGGCCTAAAGGAGCAGCCCCAGCATTTT. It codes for CASSLGLKEQPQHF.

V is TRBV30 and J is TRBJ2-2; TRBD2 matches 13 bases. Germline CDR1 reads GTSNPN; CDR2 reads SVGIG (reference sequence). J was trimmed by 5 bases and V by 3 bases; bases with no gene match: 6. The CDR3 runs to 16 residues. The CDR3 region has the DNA TGTGCCTGGAGGGGCCGGGGACTAGCGGGAACCGGGGAGCTGTTTTTT. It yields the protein CAWRGRGLAGTGELFF.

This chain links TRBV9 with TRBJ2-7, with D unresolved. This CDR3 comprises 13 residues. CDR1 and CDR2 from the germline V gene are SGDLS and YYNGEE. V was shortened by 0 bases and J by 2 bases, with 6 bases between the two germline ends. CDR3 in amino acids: CASSVAGTYEQYF. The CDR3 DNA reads TGTGCCAGCAGCGTAGCAGGAACCTACGAGCAGTACTTC.

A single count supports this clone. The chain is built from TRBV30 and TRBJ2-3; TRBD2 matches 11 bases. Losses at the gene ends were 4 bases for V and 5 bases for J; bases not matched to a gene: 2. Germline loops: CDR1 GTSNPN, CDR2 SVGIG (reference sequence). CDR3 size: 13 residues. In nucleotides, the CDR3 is TGTGCCTGGACTAGCGGGAGGTTAGATACGCAGTATTTT. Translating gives CAWTSGRLDTQYF.

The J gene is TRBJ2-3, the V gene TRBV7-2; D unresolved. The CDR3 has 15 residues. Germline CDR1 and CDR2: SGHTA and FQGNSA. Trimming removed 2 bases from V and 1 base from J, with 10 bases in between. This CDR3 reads CASSLPIVGTDTQYF. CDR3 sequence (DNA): TGTGCCAGCAGCTTACCGATAGTGGGCACAGATACGCAGTATTTT.

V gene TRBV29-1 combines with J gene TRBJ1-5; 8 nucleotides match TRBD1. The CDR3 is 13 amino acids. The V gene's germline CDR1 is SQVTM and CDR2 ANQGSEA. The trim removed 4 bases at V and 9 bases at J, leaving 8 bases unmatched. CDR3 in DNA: TGCAGCGTTGCCCGGACAGGGCGGCCGCCCCAGCATTTT. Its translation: CSVARTGRPPQHF.

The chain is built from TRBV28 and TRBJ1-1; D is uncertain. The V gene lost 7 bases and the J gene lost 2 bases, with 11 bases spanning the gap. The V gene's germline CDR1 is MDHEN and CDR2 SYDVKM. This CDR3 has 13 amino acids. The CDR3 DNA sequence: TGTGCCAGCACCCGGGTAACTAACACTGAAGCTTTCTTT. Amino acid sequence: CASTRVTNTEAFF.

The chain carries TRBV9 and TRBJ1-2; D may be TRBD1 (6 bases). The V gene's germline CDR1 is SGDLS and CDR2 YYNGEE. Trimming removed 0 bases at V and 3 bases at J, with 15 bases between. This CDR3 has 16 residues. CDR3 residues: CASSVGAQGSHYGYTF. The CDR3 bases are TGTGCCAGCAGCGTAGGAGCTCAGGGGAGTCACTATGGCTACACCTTC.

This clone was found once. CDR3: CASSAQNRETDTQYF. In nucleotides, the CDR3 is TGTGCCAGCAGCGCCCAGAATCGGGAAACAGATACGCAGTATTTT. V gene TRBV9 combines with J gene TRBJ2-3; perhaps TRBD2 as D (5 bases). The germline CDR1 and CDR2 sequences are SGDLS and YYNGEE. There are 15 residues in the CDR3. V was clipped by 3 bases and J by 3 bases, with 14 bases between them.

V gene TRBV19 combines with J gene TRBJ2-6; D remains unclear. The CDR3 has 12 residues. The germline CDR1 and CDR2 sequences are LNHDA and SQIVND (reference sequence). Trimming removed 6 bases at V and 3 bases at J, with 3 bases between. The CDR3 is CASSFGANVLTF. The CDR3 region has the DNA TGTGCCAGTAGCTTTGGGGCCAACGTCCTGACTTTC. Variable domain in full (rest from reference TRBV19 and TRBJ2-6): DGGITQSPKYLFRKEGQNVTLSCEQNLNHDAMYWYRQDPGQGLRLIYYSQIVNDFQKGDIAEGYSVSREKKESFPLTVTSAQKNPTAFYLCASSFGANVLTFGAGSRLTVL.

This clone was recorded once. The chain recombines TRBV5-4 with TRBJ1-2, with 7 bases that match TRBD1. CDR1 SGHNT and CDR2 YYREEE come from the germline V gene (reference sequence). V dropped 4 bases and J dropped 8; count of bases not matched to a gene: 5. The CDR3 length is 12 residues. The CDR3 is CASSLTGRGYTF. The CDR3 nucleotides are TGTGCCAGCAGCCTGACAGGGAGAGGCTACACCTTC.

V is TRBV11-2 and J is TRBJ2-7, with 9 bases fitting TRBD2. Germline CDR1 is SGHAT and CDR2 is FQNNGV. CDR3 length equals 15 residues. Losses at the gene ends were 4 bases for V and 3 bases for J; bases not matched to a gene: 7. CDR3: CASSSWTSASYEQYF. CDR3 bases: TGTGCCAGCAGCTCCTGGACTAGCGCGAGCTACGAGCAGTACTTC.

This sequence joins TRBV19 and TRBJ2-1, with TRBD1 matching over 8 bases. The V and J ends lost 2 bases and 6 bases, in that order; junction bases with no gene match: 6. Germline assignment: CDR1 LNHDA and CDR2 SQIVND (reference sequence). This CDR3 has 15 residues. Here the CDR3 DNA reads TGTGCCAGTAGTATACTACAGGGGGAATTCAATGAGCAGTTCTTC. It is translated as CASSILQGEFNEQFF. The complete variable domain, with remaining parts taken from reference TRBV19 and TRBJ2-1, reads DGGITQSPKYLFRKEGQNVTLSCEQNLNHDAMYWYRQDPGQGLRLIYYSQIVNDFQKGDIAEGYSVSREKKESFPLTVTSAQKNPTAFYLCASSILQGEFNEQFFGPGTRLTVL.

The CDR3 loop is CAIAQGPEELFF. CDR3 bases: TGTGCCATAGCACAGGGGCCCGAGGAGCTGTTTTTT. V gene TRBV6-7 combines with J gene TRBJ2-2; TRBD1 matches 7 bases. TRBV6-7 is labeled an ORF, and its function is uncertain. CDR3 length: 12 amino acids. V dropped 10 bases and J dropped 10; count of bases not matched to a gene: 9.

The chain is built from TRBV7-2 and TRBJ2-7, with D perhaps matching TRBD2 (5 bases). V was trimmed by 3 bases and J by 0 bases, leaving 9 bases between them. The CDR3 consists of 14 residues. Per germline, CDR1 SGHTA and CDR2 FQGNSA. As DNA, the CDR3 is TGTGCCAGCAGCTTGTCCGGGATCTCCTACGAGCAGTACTTC. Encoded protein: CASSLSGISYEQYF.